This T cell receptor beta chain was obtained from a study of T cells after yellow fever vaccination. With 4 bases removed from V and 6 bases from J, the gap between germline ends came to 17 bases. Germline V CDR1 and CDR2: SEHNR, FQNEAQ (reference sequence). This CDR3 region has 15 residues. Findings of the study overall: Most primary-vaccination clones recurred post-booster (about 96% CD4, over 70% CD8). On re-exposure, the response was weaker but peaked faster, at day 5 versus 15.

Each CDR3 protein is one row after TCRdb ran MiXCR on the 5' RACE reads. The table records approximately 580,000 distinct CDR3 sequences, about 17% of them present only once. This clonotype was observed a handful of times. Its antigen is not identified. The starting material was PBMCs, obtained 4 to 5 days after the first yellow fever vaccination. The TCR sequence derives from a man between 18 and 35 years old who received the YFV17D yellow fever vaccine. The chain has TRBV7-9 and TRBJ2-3; the D gene is possibly TRBD2 (6 bases). CDR3 region: CASSYPSSGGDTQYF. The CDR3 DNA reads TGTGCCAGCAGCTACCCCTCCTCAGGAGGGGATACGCAGTATTTT.